This T cell receptor beta chain is drawn from a study of siplizumab effects on memory and regulatory T cells. Broader study findings: A major contribution to the alloresponse seemed to be made by naive T cells, which seemed more diverse than memory cells.

Trimming removed 3 bases from V and 6 bases from J, with 13 bases in between. CDR3 length equals 14 residues. Germline assignment: CDR1 LNHDA and CDR2 SQIVND (reference sequence). TCRdb's copy holds only in-frame clones and misses some; the assay was immunoSEQ multiplex PCR. The table includes 50,000 or so clones, roughly 97% detected once. Unstimulated TEMRA, naive, memory and effector memory subsets were sequenced in three donor pairs. Concerning this clone: Antigen: not known.

Sample: naive CD4+ T cells sorted from blood. The chain employs TRBV19 and TRBJ2-3; no definite D call. The sequence was obtained from a human donor in good health. The CDR3 is CASSIGALLDTQYF. In DNA form, the CDR3 reads TGTGCCAGTAGTATTGGTGCCCTCCTCGATACGCAGTATTTT.